This T cell receptor (beta chain) was identified during a study of long-term antiretroviral therapy in people with HIV. The study's findings and limits: Post-ART diversity increased but stayed below transplant donor controls. CDR3 lengths in HIV samples spanned a narrower range than controls.

Per donor, a minimum of one pre-ART and a minimum of two post-ART PBMC samples were available. The cryopreserved samples used held roughly 0.9-11 million PBMC prior to extraction of DNA. Samples were assayed with immunoSEQ v3.0 at survey level. Sequencing used immunoSEQ multiplex PCR; TCRdb keeps in-frame clones, though not all of them. Among 25,000 to 35,000 clones listed, 86% were seen once. This clone showed up just a few times. Its antigen is unknown. The V gene's germline CDR1 is ENHRY and CDR2 SYGVKD. V was clipped by 0 bases and J by 3 bases, with 9 bases between them. The CDR3 runs to 14 residues.

The TCR comes from a woman in her twenties or thirties with HIV. This material consisted of unsorted PBMCs, taken 0.8 years after starting antiretroviral therapy. The chain is built from TRBV10-3 and TRBJ2-7; D is uncertain. The CDR3 DNA reads TGTGCCATCAGTGAGTCAAGCAGCCTCTACGAGCAGTACTTC. Its protein is CAISESSSLYEQYF.